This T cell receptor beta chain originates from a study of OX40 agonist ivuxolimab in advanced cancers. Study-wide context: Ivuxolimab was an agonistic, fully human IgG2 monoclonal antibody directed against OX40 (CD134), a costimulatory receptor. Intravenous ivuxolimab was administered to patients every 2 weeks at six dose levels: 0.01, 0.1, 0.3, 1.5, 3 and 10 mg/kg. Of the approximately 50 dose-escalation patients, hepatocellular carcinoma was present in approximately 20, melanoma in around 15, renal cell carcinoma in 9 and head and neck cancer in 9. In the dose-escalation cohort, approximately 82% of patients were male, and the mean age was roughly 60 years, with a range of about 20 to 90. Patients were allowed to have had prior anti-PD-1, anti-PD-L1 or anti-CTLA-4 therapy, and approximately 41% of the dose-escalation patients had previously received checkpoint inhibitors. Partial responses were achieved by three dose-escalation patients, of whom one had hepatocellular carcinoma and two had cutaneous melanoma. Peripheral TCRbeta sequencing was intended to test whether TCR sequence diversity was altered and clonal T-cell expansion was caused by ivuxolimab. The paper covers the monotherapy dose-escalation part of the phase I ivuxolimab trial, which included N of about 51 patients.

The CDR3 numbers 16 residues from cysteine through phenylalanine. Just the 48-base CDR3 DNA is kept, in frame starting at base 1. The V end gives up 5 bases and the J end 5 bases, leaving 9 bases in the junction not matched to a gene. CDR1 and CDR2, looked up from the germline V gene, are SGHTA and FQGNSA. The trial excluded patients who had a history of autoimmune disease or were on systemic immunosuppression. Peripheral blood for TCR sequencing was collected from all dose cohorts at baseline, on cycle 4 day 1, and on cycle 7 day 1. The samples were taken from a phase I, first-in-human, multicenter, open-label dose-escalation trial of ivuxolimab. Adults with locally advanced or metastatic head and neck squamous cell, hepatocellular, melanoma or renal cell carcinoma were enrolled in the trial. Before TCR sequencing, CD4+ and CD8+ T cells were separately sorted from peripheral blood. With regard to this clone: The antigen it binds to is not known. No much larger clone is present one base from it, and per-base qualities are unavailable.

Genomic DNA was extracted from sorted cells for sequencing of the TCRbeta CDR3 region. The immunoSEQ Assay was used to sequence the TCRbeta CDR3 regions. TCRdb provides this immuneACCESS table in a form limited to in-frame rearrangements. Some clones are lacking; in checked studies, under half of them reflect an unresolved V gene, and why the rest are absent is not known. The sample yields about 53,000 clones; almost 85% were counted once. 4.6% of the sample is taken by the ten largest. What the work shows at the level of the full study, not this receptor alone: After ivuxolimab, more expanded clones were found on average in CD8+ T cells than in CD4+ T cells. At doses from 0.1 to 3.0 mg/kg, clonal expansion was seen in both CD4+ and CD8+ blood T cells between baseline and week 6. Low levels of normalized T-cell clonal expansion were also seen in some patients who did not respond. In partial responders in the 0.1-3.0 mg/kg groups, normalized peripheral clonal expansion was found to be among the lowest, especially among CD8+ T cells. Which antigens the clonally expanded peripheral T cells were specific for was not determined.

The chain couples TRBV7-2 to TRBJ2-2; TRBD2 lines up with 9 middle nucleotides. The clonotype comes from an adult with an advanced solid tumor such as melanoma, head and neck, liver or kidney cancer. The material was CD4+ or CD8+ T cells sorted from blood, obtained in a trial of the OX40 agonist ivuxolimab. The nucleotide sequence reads TGTGCCAGCAGCCCCTTAGCGGGAGTGGTAACCGGGGAGCTGTTTTTT. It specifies CASSPLAGVVTGELFF.